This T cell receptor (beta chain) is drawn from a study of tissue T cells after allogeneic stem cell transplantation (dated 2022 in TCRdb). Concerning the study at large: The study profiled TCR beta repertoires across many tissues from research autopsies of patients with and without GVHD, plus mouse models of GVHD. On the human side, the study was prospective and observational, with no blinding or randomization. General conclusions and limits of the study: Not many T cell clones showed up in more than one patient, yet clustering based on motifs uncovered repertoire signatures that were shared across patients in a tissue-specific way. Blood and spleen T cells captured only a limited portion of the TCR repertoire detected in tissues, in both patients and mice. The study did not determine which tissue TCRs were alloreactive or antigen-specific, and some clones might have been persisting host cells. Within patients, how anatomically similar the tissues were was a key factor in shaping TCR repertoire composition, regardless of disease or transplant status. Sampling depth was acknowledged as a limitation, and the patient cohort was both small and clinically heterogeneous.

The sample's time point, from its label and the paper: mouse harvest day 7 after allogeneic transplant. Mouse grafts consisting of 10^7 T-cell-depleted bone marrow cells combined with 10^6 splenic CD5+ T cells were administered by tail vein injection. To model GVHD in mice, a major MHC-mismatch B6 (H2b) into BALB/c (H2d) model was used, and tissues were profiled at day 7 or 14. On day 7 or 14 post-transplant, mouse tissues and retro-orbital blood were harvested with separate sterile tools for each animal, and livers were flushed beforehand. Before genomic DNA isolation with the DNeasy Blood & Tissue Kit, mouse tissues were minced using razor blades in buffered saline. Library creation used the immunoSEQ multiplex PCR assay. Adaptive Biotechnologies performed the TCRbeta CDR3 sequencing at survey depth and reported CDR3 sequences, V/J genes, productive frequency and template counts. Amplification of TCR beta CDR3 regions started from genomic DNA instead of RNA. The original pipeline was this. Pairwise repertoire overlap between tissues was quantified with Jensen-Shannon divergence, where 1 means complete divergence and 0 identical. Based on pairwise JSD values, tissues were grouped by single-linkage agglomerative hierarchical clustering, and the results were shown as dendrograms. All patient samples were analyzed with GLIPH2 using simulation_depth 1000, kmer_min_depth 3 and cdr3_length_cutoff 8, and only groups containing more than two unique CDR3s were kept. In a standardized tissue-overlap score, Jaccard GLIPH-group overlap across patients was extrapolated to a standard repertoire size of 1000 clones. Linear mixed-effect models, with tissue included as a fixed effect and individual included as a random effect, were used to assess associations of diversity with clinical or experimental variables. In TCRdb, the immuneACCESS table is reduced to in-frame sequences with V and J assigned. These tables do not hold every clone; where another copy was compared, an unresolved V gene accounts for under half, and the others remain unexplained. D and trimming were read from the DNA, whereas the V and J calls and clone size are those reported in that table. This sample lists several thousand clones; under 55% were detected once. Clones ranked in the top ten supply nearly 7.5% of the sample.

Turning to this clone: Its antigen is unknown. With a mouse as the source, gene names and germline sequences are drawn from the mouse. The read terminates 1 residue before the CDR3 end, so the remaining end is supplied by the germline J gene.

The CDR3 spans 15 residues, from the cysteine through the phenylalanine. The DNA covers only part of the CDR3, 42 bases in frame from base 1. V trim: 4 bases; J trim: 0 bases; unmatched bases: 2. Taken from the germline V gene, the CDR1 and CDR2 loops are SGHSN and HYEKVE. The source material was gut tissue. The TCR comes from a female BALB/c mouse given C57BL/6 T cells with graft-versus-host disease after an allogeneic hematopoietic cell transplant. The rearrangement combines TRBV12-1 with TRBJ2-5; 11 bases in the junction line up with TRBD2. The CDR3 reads CASSRLGGNQDTQYF. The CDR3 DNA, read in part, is TGTGCCAGCTCCCGACTGGGGGGGAACCAAGACACCCAGTAC.